One T cell receptor (beta chain) is described in this entry. The CDR3 runs to 13 residues. Trimming removed 4 bases at V and 8 bases at J, with 11 bases between. The germline gives CDR1 SNHLY, CDR2 FYNNEI. Per the original data handling: Estimates of nucleated cell counts were drawn from the amplification of reference gene primers. Profiled with immunoSEQ multiplex PCR; TCRdb holds only in-frame clones, not every one. The V and J calls and clone size are taken from that table; D and trimming were inferred from the DNA. The sample has more than 200,000 clones; approximately 83% are singletons. The sample comes from a study of blood T cell repertoires in COVID-19. Study-level information: PBMCs, B-cell-depleted T cells, or T cells were the source of the cDNA or gDNA that made up the material.

The clonotype was recovered from a man older than 75 with acute or convalescent COVID-19. Material for sequencing was peripheral blood. This chain joins TRBV2 and TRBJ1-4; D not resolved. In DNA form, the CDR3 reads TGTGCCAGCAGTGGGAACAGCGGGGAAAAACTGTTTTTT. Translating it yields CASSGNSGEKLFF.